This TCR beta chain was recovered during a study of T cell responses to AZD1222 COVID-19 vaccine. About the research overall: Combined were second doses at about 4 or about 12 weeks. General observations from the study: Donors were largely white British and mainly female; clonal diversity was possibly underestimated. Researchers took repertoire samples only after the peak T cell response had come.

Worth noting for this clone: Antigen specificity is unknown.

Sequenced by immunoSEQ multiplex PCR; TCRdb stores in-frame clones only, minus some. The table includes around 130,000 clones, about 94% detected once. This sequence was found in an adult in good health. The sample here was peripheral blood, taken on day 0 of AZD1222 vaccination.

The DNA of the CDR3 is TGTGCCAGCAGCCGAGCCTTAGATACGCAGTATTTT. As protein: CASSRALDTQYF. The chain combines TRBV9 with TRBJ2-3; no firm D call. Trimming cost V 4 bases and J 5 bases, with 8 bases left between them. The CDR3 length is 12 residues. Germline V CDR1 and CDR2: SGDLS, YYNGEE.